The table lists the clone carrying this T cell receptor (beta chain) with a few counts. In the original processing: Counts of nucleated cells, estimated from reference gene primer amplification, were obtained. Profiled with immunoSEQ multiplex PCR; TCRdb holds only in-frame clones, not every one. V and J calls and clone size are given by that table; D and trimming were obtained from the DNA. In the table there are under 75,000 clones, roughly 80% of which are singletons. The entry originates in a study of blood T cell repertoires in COVID-19. Sequenced: peripheral blood. The clonotype originates from a woman in her seventies with acute or convalescent COVID-19.

The CDR3, as DNA: TGTGCCAGCAGCTTAATTGAATCGGGAGATACGCAGTATTTT. Its translation is CASSLIESGDTQYF. V usage is TRBV7-9 and J usage is TRBJ2-3; D is undetermined. Trimming removed 2 bases at V and 5 bases at J, with 11 bases between. Germline CDR1 reads SEHNR; CDR2 reads FQNEAQ (reference sequence). CDR3 length: 14 residues.